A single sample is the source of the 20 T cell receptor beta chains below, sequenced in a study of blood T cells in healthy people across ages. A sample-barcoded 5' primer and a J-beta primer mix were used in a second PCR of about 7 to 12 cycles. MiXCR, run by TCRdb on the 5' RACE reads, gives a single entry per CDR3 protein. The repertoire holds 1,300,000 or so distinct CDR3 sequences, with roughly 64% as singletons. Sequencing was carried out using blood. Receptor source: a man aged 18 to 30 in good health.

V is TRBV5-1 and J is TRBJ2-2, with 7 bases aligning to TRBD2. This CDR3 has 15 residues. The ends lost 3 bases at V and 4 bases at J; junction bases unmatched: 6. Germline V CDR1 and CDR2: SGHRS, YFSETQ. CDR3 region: CASSYGPGGTGELFF. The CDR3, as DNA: TGCGCCAGCAGCTACGGACCGGGAGGCACCGGGGAGCTGTTTTTT.

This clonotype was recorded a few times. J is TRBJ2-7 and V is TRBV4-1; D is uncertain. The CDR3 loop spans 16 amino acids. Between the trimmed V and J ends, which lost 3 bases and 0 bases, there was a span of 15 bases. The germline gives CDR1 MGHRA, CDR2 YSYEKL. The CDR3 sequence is CASSHLGGVPSYEQYF. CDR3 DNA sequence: TGCGCCAGCAGCCACCTAGGTGGAGTACCCTCCTACGAGCAGTACTTC.

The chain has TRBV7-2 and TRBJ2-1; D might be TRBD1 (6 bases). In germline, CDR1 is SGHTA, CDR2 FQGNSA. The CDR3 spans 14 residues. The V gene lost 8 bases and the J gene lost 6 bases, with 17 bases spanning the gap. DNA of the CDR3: TGTGCCAGCGACCAGACAGGAAAGACCAATGAGCAGTTCTTC. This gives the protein CASDQTGKTNEQFF.

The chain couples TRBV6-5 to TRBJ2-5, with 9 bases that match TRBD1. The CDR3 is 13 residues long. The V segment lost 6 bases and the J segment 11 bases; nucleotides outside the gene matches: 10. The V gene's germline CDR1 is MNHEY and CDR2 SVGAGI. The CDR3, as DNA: TGTGCCAGCAGGGACACGGGACAGGGCGTGCAGTACTTC. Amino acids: CASRDTGQGVQYF.

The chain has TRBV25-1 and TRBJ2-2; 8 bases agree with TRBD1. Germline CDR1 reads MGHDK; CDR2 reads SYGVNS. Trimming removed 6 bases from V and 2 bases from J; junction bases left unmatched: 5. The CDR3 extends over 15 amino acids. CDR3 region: CASRRTGSNTGELFF. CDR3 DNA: TGTGCCAGCAGACGGACAGGGTCCAACACCGGGGAGCTGTTTTTT.

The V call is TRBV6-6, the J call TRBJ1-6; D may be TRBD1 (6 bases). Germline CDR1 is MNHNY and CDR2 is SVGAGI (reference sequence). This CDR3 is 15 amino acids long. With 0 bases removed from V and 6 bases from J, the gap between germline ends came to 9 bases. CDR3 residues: CASSYSIQGNSPLHF. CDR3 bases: TGTGCCAGCAGTTACTCGATACAGGGTAATTCACCCCTCCACTTT.

CDR3 loop: CASSPGLAGVPDTQYF. The CDR3 nucleotides are TGCGCCAGCAGCCCCGGACTAGCGGGAGTCCCAGATACGCAGTATTTT. This chain joins TRBV5-1 and TRBJ2-3; 13 bases match TRBD2. Germline V CDR1 and CDR2: SGHRS, YFSETQ. Unmatched junction bases numbered 6, after V lost 4 bases and J lost 4 bases. The CDR3 extends over 16 amino acids. The full variable domain, rest sourced from reference TRBV5-1 and TRBJ2-3, is KAGVTQTPRYLIKTRGQQVTLSCSPISGHRSVSWYQQTPGQGLQFLFEYFSETQRNKGNFPGRFSGRQFSNSRSEMNVSTLELGDSALYLCASSPGLAGVPDTQYFGPGTRLTVL.

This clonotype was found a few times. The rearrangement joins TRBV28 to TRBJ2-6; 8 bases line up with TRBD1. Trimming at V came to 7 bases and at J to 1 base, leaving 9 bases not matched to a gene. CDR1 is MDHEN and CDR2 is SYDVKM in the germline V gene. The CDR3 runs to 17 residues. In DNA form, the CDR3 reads TGTGCCAGCACCAAGCAGGGGGCCGGATCTGGGGCCAACGTCCTGACTTTC. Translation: CASTKQGAGSGANVLTF. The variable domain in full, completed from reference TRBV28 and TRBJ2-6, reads DVKVTQSSRYLVKRTGEKVFLECVQDMDHENMFWYRQDPGLGLRLIYFSYDVKMKEKGDIPEGYSVSREKKERFSLILESASTNQTSMYLCASTKQGAGSGANVLTFGAGSRLTVL.

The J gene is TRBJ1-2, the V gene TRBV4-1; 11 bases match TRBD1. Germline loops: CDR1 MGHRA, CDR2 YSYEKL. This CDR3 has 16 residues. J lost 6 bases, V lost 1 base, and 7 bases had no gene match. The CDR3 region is CASSQGPWTGGDGYTF. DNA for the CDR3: TGCGCCAGCAGCCAAGGTCCTTGGACAGGGGGCGATGGCTACACCTTC.

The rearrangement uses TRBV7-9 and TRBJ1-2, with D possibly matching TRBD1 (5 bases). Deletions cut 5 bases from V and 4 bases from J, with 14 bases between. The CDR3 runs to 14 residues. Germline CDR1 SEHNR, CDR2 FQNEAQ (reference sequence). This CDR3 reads CASSMTRVGYGYTF. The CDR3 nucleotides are TGTGCCAGCAGCATGACCAGGGTCGGCTATGGCTACACCTTC.

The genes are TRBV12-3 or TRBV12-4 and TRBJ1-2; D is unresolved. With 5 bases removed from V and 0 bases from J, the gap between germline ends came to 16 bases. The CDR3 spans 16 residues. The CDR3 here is CASSRAGQLSNYGYTF. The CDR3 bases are TGTGCCAGCAGTCGAGCGGGCCAGCTATCTAACTATGGCTACACCTTC.

The chain's CDR3 is CATSRSPDRDRTGELFF. CDR3 nucleotide sequence: TGTGCCACCAGCAGATCACCTGACAGGGATCGCACCGGGGAGCTGTTTTTT. The rearrangement joins TRBV15 to TRBJ2-2; 7 bases agree with TRBD1. V lost 2 bases to trimming and J lost 4 bases; unmatched junction nucleotides: 10. Germline V CDR1 and CDR2: LNHNV, YYDKDF (reference sequence). The CDR3 loop spans 17 amino acids.

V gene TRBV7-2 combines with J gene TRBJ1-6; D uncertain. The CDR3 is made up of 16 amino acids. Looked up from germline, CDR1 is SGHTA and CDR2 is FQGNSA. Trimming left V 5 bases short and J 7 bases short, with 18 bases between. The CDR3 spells CASSPPAGRVNSPLHF. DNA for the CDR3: TGTGCCAGCAGCCCTCCTGCGGGGAGAGTAAATTCACCCCTCCACTTT.

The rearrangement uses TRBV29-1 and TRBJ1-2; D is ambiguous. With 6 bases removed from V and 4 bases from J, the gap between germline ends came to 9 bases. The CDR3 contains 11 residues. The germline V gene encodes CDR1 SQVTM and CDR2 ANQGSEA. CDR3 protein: CSVRGIYGYTF. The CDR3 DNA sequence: TGCAGCGTGCGGGGTATCTATGGCTACACCTTC.

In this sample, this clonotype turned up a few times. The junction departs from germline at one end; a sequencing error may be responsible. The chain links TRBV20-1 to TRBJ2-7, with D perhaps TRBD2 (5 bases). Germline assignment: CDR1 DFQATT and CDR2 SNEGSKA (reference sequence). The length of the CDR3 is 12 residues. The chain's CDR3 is CSARGIPPTQYF. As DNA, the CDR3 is TGCAGTGCGAGAGGGATTCCACCAACCCAGTACTTC.

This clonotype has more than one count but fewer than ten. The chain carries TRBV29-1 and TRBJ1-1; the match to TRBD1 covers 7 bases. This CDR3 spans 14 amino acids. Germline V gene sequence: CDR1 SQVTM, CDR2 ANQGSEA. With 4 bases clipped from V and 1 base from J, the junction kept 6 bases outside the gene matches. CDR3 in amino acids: CSVARGGKNTEAFF. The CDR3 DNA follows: TGCAGCGTTGCCAGGGGGGGAAAGAACACTGAAGCTTTCTTT.

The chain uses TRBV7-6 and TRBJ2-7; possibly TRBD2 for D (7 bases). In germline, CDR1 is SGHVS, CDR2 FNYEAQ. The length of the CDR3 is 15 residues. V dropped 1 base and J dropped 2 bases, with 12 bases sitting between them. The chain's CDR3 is CASSLGVGGPYEQYF. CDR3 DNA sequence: TGTGCCAGCAGCTTAGGAGTCGGGGGGCCCTACGAGCAGTACTTC.

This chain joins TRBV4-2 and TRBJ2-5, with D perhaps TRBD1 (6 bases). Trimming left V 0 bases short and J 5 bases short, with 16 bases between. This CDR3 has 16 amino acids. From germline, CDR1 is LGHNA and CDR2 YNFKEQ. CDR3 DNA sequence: TGTGCCAGCAGCCAAGACCTGGGGGCGCGCTGGGAGACCCAGTACTTC. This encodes CASSQDLGARWETQYF.

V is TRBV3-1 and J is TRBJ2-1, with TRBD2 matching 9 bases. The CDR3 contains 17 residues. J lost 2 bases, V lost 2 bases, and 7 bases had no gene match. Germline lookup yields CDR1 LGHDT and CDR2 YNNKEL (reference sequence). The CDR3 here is CASSQPRGTSTYNEQFF. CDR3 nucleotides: TGTGCCAGCAGCCAACCTCGTGGGACTAGCACCTACAATGAGCAGTTCTTC.

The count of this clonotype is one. The CDR3 loop is CASSQEPSGDYIDTQYF. As DNA, the CDR3 is TGCGCCAGCAGCCAAGAGCCTAGCGGGGACTACATAGATACGCAGTATTTT. V gene TRBV4-1 combines with J gene TRBJ2-3, with 9 bases identical to TRBD2. CDR3 length: 17 residues. Unmatched junction bases numbered 9, after V lost 0 bases and J lost 5 bases. CDR1 MGHRA and CDR2 YSYEKL come from the germline V gene.